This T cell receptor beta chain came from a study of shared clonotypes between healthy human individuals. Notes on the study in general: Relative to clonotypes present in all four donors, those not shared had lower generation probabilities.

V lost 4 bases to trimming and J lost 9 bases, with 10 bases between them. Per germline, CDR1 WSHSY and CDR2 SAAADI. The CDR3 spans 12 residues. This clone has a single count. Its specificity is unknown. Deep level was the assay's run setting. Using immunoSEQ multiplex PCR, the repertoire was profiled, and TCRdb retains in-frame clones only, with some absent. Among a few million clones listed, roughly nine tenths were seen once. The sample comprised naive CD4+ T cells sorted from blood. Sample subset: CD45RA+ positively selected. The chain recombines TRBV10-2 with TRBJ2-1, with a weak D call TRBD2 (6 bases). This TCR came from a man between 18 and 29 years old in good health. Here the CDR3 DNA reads TGCGCCAGCAGTGCCCAAGCGGGTGAGCAGTTCTTC. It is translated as CASSAQAGEQFF.